This T cell receptor beta chain was identified during a study of T cell responses to AZD1222 COVID-19 vaccine. V lost 5 bases and J lost 4, with 9 bases in between. The CDR3 has 13 amino acids. Germline CDR1 and CDR2: SGHTA and FQGTGA. General study results and limits: Reports indicate that nearly half of spike-specific TCRs are directed at unmutated variant regions. Clonal diversity may have been underestimated, and the donors were mostly white British, with more females than males. Repertoire samples came only from after the peak T cell response.

With respect to this clone: No antigen is known for it.

Data came from immunoSEQ multiplex PCR; TCRdb stores just in-frame clones and leaves some out. Among around 120,000 clones listed, roughly 91% were seen once. This material consisted of peripheral blood, taken 28 days after the second AZD1222 dose. The V call is TRBV7-3, the J call TRBJ2-1; D not resolved. The clonotype originates from an adult who received the AZD1222 COVID-19 vaccine. CDR3 sequence reads: CASSRSSYNEQFF. CDR3 sequence (DNA): TGTGCCAGCAGCAGATCTTCGTACAATGAGCAGTTCTTC.